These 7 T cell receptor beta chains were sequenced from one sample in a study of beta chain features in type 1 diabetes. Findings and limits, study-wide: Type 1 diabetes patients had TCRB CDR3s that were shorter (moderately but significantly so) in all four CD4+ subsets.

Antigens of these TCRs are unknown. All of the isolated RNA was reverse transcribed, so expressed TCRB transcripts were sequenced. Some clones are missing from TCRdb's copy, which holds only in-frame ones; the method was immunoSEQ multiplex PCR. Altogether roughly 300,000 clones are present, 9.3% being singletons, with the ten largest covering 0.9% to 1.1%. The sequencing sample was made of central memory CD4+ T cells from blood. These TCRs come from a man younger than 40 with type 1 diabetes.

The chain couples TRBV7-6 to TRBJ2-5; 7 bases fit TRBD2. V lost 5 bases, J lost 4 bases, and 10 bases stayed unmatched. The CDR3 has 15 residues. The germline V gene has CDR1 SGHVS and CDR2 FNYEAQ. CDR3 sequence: CASSLWTSLVETQYF. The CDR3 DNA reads TGTGCCAGCAGCCTATGGACTAGTTTAGTAGAGACCCAGTACTTC.

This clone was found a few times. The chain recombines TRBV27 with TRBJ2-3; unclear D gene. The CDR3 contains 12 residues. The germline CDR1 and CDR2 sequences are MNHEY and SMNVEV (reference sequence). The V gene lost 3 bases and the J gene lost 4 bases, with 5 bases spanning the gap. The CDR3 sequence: CASSFGSDTQYF. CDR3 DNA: TGTGCCAGCAGTTTTGGGTCAGATACGCAGTATTTT.

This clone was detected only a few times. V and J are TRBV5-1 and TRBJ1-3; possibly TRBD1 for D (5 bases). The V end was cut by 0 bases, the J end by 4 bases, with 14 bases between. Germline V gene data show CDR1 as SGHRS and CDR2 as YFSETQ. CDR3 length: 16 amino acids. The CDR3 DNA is TGCGCCAGCAGCTTGGATCCAGGGAGAATCGGAAACACCATATATTTT. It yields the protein CASSLDPGRIGNTIYF.

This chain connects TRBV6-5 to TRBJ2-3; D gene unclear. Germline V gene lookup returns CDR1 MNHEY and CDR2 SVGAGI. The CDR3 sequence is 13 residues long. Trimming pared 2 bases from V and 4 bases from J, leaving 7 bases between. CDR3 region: CASSYGHADTQYF. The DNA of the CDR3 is TGTGCCAGCAGTTACGGTCACGCAGATACGCAGTATTTT.

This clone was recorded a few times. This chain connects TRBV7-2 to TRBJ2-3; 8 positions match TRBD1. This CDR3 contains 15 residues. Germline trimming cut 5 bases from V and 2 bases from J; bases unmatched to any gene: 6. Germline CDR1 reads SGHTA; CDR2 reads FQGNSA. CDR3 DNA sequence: TGTGCCAGCAGCGCTAGACAGGGGTCCACAGATACGCAGTATTTT. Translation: CASSARQGSTDTQYF.

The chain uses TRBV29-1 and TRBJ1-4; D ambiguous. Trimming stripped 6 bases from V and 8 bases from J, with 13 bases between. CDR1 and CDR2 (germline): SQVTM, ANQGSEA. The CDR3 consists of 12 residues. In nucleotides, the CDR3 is TGCAGCGTCGAAAACACCCAAGAAAAACTGTTTTTT. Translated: CSVENTQEKLFF.

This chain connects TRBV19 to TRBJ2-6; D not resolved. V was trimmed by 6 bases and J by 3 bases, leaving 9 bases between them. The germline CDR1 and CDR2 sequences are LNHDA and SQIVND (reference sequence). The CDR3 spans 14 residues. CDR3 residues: CASSPTNGANVLTF. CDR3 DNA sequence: TGTGCCAGTAGCCCGACAAATGGGGCCAACGTCCTGACTTTC. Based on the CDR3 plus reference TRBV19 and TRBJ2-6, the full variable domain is DGGITQSPKYLFRKEGQNVTLSCEQNLNHDAMYWYRQDPGQGLRLIYYSQIVNDFQKGDIAEGYSVSREKKESFPLTVTSAQKNPTAFYLCASSPTNGANVLTFGAGSRLTVL.